This TCR beta chain is drawn from a study of blood T cell repertoires in COVID-19. Repertoires were generated with immunoSEQ multiplex PCR, while TCRdb's copy carries only in-frame clones and drops some. There are about 110,000 clones in the sample; roughly 85% occur only once, and around 15% lies in the top ten. CDR3 size: 12 residues. The germline V gene encodes CDR1 MGHDK and CDR2 SYGVNS. Trimming cost V 7 bases and J 11 bases; bases outside gene matches: 7. This TCR derives from an elderly woman with active or convalescent COVID-19. The sequenced sample consisted of peripheral blood. V is TRBV25-1 and J is TRBJ2-5; TRBD2 agrees at 10 bases. The CDR3 is CASIGLAARQYF. The CDR3 DNA sequence: TGTGCCAGCATTGGACTAGCGGCAAGACAGTACTTC.